A single sample gave rise to the 19 T cell receptor beta chains below, sequenced in a study of PD-1 blockade in classical Hodgkin lymphoma. Stated time point: cycle 4 day 1 (C4D1), after less than 7 weeks of nivolumab. After autologous stem cell transplantation all patients relapsed, and prior brentuximab vedotin exposure differed between cohorts. The assay was immunoSEQ multiplex PCR, and TCRdb's table has in-frame clones only and misses some. The profile shows about 28,000 clones, about four fifths of them singletons. This material consisted of peripheral blood mononuclear cells (PBMCs), taken before the fourth cycle of nivolumab. All receptors derive from a human donor with classical Hodgkin lymphoma.

The chain joins TRBV14 to TRBJ1-3; 7 nucleotides agree with TRBD1. The germline V gene encodes CDR1 SGHDN and CDR2 FVKESK. The CDR3 is 19 amino acids. J lost 2 bases, V lost 4 bases, and 17 bases had no gene match. CDR3: CASSPRRYQGDTPGNTIYF. In nucleotides, the CDR3 is TGTGCCAGCAGCCCAAGAAGGTACCAGGGGGATACCCCTGGAAACACCATATATTTT.

The genes are TRBV9 and TRBJ1-5; TRBD1 agrees at 8 bases. Unmatched junction bases numbered 2, after V lost 0 bases and J lost 6 bases. The germline CDR1 and CDR2 sequences are SGDLS and YYNGEE. The CDR3 contains 14 residues. The CDR3 region is CASSVGTGTQPQHF. As DNA, the CDR3 is TGTGCCAGCAGCGTAGGGACAGGGACTCAGCCCCAGCATTTT. Drawing the rest from reference TRBV9 and TRBJ1-5, the complete variable domain is DSGVTQTPKHLITATGQRVTLRCSPRSGDLSVYWYQQSLDQGLQFLIQYYNGEERAKGNILERFSAQQFPDLHSELNLSSLELGDSALYFCASSVGTGTQPQHFGDGTRLSIL.

The chain links TRBV6-5 to TRBJ1-5; D is perhaps TRBD1 (5 bases). Germline V gene sequence: CDR1 MNHEY, CDR2 SVGAGI. V lost 6 bases and J lost 13, with 16 bases in between. The CDR3 runs 12 residues. The CDR3 reads CASSSPGLPQHF. The CDR3 region has the DNA TGTGCCAGCAGCTCACCGGGACTCCCTCAGCATTTT.

The rearrangement links TRBV28 to TRBJ2-7; TRBD1 is a possible D gene (5 bases). The CDR3 spans 15 residues. Trimming stripped 4 bases from V and 5 bases from J, with 18 bases between. Germline V gene lookup returns CDR1 MDHEN and CDR2 SYDVKM. The chain's CDR3 is CASSYPIGARDEQYF. CDR3 bases: TGTGCCAGCAGTTACCCAATAGGGGCTCGGGACGAGCAGTACTTC.

This sequence joins TRBV7-7 and TRBJ2-5, with 7 bases matching TRBD1. The CDR3 spans 14 residues. Per germline, CDR1 SSHAT and CDR2 FNYEAQ (reference sequence). Trimming cost V 2 bases and J 5 bases; bases outside gene matches: 5. CDR3 DNA: TGTGCCAGCAGCTTAAGAGGGGGCGCGGAGACCCAGTACTTC. Translating gives CASSLRGGAETQYF.

The rearrangement links TRBV11-2 to TRBJ2-5; D perhaps matches TRBD2 (5 bases). The CDR3 is made up of 14 amino acids. CDR1 is SGHAT, CDR2 FQNNGV, per germline. Trimming took 6 bases from V and 3 from J, leaving 14 bases between them. CDR3 nucleotides: TGTGCCAGCAGTCAGTTATTGGGAGAAGAGACCCAGTACTTC. Its protein is CASSQLLGEETQYF.

This clone has a single count. The V and J genes are TRBV29-1 and TRBJ2-5; the D call may be TRBD1 or TRBD2 (5 bases each). The length of the CDR3 is 13 residues. Germline lookup yields CDR1 SQVTM and CDR2 ANQGSEA. V was trimmed by 4 bases and J by 0 bases, leaving 9 bases between them. The CDR3 coding sequence is TGCAGCGTTGGGGGACGGTACCAAGAGACCCAGTACTTC. Translated: CSVGGRYQETQYF.

V usage is TRBV19 and J usage is TRBJ1-2; tentative D call: TRBD1 (5 bases). In germline, CDR1 is LNHDA, CDR2 SQIVND (reference sequence). V lost 2 bases to trimming and J lost 8 bases, with 6 bases between them. This CDR3 has 11 amino acids. The CDR3 spells CASSIRDGYTF. CDR3 coding DNA: TGTGCCAGTAGTATACGGGACGGCTACACCTTC.

This clone was seen a handful of times. The chain joins TRBV30 to TRBJ1-3; D is perhaps TRBD1 (6 bases). Trimming pared 5 bases from V and 1 base from J, leaving 15 bases between. Per the germline V gene, CDR1 is GTSNPN and CDR2 is SVGIG (reference sequence). This CDR3 has 15 amino acids. CDR3 sequence reads: CAWPSPDSSGNTIYF. CDR3 nucleotides: TGTGCCTGGCCCTCTCCGGACAGTTCTGGAAACACCATATATTTT.

The chain's CDR3 is CSVGSGRSYEQYF. The CDR3 region has the DNA TGCAGCGTTGGCTCGGGAAGGAGCTACGAGCAGTACTTC. This chain links TRBV29-1 with TRBJ2-7; a weak D match, TRBD2 (5 bases). The CDR3 spans 13 residues. Deletions cut 4 bases from V and 3 bases from J, with 13 bases between. Germline CDR1 reads SQVTM; CDR2 reads ANQGSEA.

The chain employs TRBV5-6 and TRBJ2-7; perhaps TRBD1 as D (6 bases). Per the germline V gene, CDR1 is SGHDT and CDR2 is YYEEEE. V shed 1 base and J shed 6 bases, with 11 bases lying between them. This CDR3 is 13 amino acids long. CDR3 residues: CASSLRDIAEQYF. As DNA, the CDR3 is TGTGCCAGCAGCTTGCGGGACATTGCCGAGCAGTACTTC. Looking up the rest from reference TRBV5-6 and TRBJ2-7 gives the full variable domain: DAGVTQSPTHLIKTRGQQVTLRCSPKSGHDTVSWYQQALGQGPQFIFQYYEEEERQRGNFPDRFSGHQFPNYSSELNVNALLLGDSALYLCASSLRDIAEQYFGPGTRLTVT.

V is TRBV18 and J is TRBJ1-2; D is ambiguous. The V end was cut by 3 bases, the J end by 6 bases, with 14 bases between. CDR1 is KGHSH and CDR2 is LQKENI in the germline V gene. This CDR3 has 14 residues. The CDR3 reads CASSPYLDYDGYTF. CDR3 nucleotide sequence: TGTGCCAGCTCACCTTACTTGGATTACGATGGCTACACCTTC.

J is TRBJ2-3 and V is TRBV5-1; 7 bases are a match to TRBD2. Germline V CDR1 and CDR2: SGHRS, YFSETQ. This CDR3 is 14 amino acids long. J lost 4 bases, V lost 6 bases, and 8 bases had no gene match. The CDR3 nucleotides read TGCGCCAGCAATCGAGAGGGAGGGCCAGATACGCAGTATTTT. It yields the protein CASNREGGPDTQYF. Full variable domain (rest looked up from reference TRBV5-1 and TRBJ2-3): KAGVTQTPRYLIKTRGQQVTLSCSPISGHRSVSWYQQTPGQGLQFLFEYFSETQRNKGNFPGRFSGRQFSNSRSEMNVSTLELGDSALYLCASNREGGPDTQYFGPGTRLTVL.

The chain links TRBV7-3 to TRBJ2-5; weak D call: TRBD2 (5 bases). Trimming took off 6 bases at V and 3 bases at J, with 14 bases between the two ends. Looked up from germline, CDR1 is SGHTA and CDR2 is FQGTGA. This CDR3 comprises 14 residues. CDR3 sequence: CASSQLLGEETQYF. Written as DNA, the CDR3 is TGTGCCAGCAGTCAGTTATTGGGAGAAGAGACCCAGTACTTC.

The J gene is TRBJ2-1, the V gene TRBV28; TRBD2 aligns across 12 bases. From germline, CDR1 is MDHEN and CDR2 SYDVKM. V lost 3 bases to trimming and J lost 7 bases; unmatched junction nucleotides: 7. There are 16 residues in the CDR3. Written as DNA, the CDR3 is TGTGCCAGCAGTTTCCTAGCGGGAGGGGGGAGGAATGAGCAGTTCTTC. Amino acids: CASSFLAGGGRNEQFF.

This clone was seen more than once but under ten times. The rearrangement joins TRBV4-1 to TRBJ1-5; D remains ambiguous. The CDR3 length is 13 residues. V was pared by 0 bases and J by 4 bases, with 4 bases between. Germline loops: CDR1 MGHRA, CDR2 YSYEKL. The CDR3 loop is CASSQDLNQPQHF. For the CDR3, the DNA is TGCGCCAGCAGCCAAGATTTAAATCAGCCCCAGCATTTT.

The genes are TRBV29-1 and TRBJ2-1, with D perhaps TRBD1 (5 bases). The CDR3 is 16 residues long. Germline values: CDR1 SQVTM, CDR2 ANQGSEA. Trimming stripped 6 bases from V and 5 bases from J, with 23 bases between. The CDR3 is CSVPPQGWLRDNEQFF. The CDR3 DNA follows: TGCAGCGTCCCCCCGCAGGGTTGGTTAAGGGACAATGAGCAGTTCTTC.

The rearrangement joins TRBV30 to TRBJ1-5; 8 positions agree with TRBD1. Germline CDR1 and CDR2: GTSNPN and SVGIG (reference sequence). The trim removed 1 base at V and 8 bases at J, leaving 4 bases unmatched. This CDR3 comprises 13 residues. The CDR3 nucleotides are TGTGCCTGGAGTGGGACAGGGAACGAGCCCCAGCATTTT. As protein: CAWSGTGNEPQHF.

The rearrangement uses TRBV28 and TRBJ2-7; D perhaps matches TRBD1 (6 bases). There are 13 residues in the CDR3. With 6 bases removed from V and 1 base from J, the gap between germline ends came to 10 bases. Germline V gives CDR1 MDHEN, CDR2 SYDVKM. CDR3: CASRLGQSYEQYF. For the CDR3, the DNA is TGTGCCAGCAGGTTGGGACAATCCTACGAGCAGTACTTC.